This T cell receptor (beta chain) was recorded in a study of blood T cell repertoires in COVID-19. Study summary: The samples span acute and convalescent COVID-19 from the United States, Italy and Spain.

Between the trimmed V and J ends, which lost 8 bases and 5 bases, there was a span of 12 bases. The germline CDR1 and CDR2 sequences are MNHNY and SVGAGI (reference sequence). The CDR3 runs to 13 residues. This clone was recorded only once. Here immunoSEQ multiplex PCR was the method, and the copy in TCRdb shows in-frame clones only, minus some. The repertoire includes hundreds of thousands of clones, about 83% of them detected once, and under 7% sits in the top ten. This chain uses TRBV6-6 with TRBJ2-2; perhaps TRBD2 as D (5 bases). Sequenced: PBMCs or T cells enriched from blood (not recorded which). The source is a woman aged 40 to 50 who had recovered from COVID-19. Written as DNA, the CDR3 is TGTGCCAGCCAGAGACGGGATACCGGGGAGCTGTTTTTT. It translates to CASQRRDTGELFF.